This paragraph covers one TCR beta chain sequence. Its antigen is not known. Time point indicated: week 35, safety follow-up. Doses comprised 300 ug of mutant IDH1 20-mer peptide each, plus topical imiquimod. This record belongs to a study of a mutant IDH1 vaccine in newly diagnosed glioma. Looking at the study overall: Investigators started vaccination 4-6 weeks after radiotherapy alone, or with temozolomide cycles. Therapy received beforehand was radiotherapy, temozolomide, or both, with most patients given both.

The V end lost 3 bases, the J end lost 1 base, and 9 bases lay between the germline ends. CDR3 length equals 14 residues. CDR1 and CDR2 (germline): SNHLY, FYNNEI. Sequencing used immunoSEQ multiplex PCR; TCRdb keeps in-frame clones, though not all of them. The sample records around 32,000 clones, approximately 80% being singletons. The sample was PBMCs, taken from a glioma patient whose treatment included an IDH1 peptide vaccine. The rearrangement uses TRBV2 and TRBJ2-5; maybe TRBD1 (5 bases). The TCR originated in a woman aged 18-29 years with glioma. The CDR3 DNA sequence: TGTGCCAGCAGTGATTCGACAGTCCAAGAGACCCAGTACTTC. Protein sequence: CASSDSTVQETQYF.